This TCR beta chain was obtained from a study of response to subunit inactivated influenza vaccine. TCRdb passed the RT-PCR reads through MiXCR, listing each CDR3 protein once. The data hold about 780,000 distinct CDR3 sequences, with roughly 20% observed a single time. Trimming left V 7 bases short and J 6 bases short, with 16 bases between. The CDR3 has 13 amino acids. Germline V gene data show CDR1 as SQVTM and CDR2 as ANQGSEA. This clonotype has ten or more counts. What it binds is not known. General study results and limits: A suggestion made by the authors is that each seasonal influenza vaccination recruits few new T cells.

The sequencing used PBMCs from blood, collected roughly 5 days after vaccination. The chain employs TRBV29-1 and TRBJ2-1, with D possibly being TRBD2 (6 bases). The TCR was taken from a man aged 50 to 60 who received an inactivated influenza vaccine. The CDR3 reads CSAAYLAPNEQFF. The CDR3 region has the DNA TGCAGCGCCGCATATCTAGCGCCCAATGAGCAGTTCTTC.